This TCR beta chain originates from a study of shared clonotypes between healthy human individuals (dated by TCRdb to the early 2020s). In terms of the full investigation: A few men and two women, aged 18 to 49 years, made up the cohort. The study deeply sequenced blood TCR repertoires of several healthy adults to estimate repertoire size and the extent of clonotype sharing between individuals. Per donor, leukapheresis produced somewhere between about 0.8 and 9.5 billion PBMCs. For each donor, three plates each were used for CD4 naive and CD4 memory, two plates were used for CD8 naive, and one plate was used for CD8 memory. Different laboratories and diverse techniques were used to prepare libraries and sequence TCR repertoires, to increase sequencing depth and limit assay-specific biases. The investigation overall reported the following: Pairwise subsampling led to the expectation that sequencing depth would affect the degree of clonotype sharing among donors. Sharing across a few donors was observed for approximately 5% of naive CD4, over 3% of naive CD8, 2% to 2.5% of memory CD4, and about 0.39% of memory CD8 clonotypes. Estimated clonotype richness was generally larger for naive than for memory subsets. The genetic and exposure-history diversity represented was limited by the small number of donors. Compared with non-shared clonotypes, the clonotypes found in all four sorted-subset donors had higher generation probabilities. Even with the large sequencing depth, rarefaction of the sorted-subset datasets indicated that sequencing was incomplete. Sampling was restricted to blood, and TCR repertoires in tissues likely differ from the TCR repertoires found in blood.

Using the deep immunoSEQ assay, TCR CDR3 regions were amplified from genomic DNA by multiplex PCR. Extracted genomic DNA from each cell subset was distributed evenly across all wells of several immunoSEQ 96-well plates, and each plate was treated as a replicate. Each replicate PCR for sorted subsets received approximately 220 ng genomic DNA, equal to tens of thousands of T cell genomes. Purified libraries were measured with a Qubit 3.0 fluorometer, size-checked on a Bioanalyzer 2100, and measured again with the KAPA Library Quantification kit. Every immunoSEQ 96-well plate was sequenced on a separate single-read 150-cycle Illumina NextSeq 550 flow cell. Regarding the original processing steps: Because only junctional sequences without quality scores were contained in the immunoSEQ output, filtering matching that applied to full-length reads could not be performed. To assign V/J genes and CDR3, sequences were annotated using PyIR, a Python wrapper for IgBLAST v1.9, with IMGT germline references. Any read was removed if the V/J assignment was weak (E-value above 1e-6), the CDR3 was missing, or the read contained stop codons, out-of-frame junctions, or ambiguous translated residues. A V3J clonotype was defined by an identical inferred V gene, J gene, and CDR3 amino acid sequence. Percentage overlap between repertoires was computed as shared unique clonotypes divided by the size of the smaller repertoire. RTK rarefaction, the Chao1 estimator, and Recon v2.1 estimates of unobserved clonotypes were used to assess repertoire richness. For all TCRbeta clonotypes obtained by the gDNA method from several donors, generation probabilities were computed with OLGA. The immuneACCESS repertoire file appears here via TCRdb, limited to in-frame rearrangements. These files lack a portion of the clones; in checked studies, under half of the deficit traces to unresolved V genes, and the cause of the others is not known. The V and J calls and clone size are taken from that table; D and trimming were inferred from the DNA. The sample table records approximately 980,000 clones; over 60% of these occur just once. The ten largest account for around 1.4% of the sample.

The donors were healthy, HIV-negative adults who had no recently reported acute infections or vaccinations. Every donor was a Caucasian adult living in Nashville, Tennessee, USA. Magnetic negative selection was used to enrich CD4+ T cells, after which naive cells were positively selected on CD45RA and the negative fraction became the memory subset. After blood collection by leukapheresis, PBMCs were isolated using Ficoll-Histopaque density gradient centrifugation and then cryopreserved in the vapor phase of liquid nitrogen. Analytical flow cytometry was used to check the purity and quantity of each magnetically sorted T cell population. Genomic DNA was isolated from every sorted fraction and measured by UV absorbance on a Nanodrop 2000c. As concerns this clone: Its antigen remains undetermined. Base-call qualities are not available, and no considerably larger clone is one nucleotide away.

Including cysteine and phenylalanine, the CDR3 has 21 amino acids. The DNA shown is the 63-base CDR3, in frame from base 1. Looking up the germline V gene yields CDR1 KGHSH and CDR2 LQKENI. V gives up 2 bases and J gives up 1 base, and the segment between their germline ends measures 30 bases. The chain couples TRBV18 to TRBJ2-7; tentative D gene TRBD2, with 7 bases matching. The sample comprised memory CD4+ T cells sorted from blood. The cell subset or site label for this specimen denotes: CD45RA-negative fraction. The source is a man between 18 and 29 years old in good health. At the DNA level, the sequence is TGTGCCAGCTCACCAACTAGACCGGTGGGCGGGGGCCTTCCGTGGTCCTACGAGCAGTACTTC. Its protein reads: CASSPTRPVGGGLPWSYEQYF.